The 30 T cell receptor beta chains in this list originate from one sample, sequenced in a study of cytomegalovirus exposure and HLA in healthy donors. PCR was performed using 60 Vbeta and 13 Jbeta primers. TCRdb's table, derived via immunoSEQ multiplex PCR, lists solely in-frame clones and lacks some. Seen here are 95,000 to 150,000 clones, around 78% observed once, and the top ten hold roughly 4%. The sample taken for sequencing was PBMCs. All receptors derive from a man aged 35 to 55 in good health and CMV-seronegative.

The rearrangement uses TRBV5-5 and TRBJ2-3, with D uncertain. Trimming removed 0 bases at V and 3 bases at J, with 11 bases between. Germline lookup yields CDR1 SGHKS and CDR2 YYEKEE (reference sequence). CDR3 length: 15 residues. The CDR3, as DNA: TGTGCCAGCAGCTTGGGACTTTCAAGTACAGATACGCAGTATTTT. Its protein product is CASSLGLSSTDTQYF.

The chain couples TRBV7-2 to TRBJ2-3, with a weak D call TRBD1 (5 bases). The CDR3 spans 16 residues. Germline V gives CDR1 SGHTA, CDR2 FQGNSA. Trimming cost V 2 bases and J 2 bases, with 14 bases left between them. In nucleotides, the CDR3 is TGTGCCAGCAGCTTAAGTCAGGGAAGAATCACAGATACGCAGTATTTT. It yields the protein CASSLSQGRITDTQYF.

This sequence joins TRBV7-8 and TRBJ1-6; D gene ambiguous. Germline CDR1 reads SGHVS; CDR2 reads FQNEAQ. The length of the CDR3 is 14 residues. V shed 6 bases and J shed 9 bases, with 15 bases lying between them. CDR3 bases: TGTGCCAGCAGTCCTACTATTAGTGGTTCACCCCTCCACTTT. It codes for CASSPTISGSPLHF.

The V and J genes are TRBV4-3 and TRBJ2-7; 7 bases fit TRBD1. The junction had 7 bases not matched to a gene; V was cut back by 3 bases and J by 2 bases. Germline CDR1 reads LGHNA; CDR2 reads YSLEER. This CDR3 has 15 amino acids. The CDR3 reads CASSQSEGAAYEQYF. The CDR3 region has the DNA TGCGCCAGCAGCCAGTCCGAGGGGGCCGCCTACGAGCAGTACTTC.

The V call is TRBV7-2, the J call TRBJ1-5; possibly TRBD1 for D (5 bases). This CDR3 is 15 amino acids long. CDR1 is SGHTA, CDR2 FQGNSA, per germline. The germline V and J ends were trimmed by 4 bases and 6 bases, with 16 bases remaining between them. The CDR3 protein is CASSSLPGSGQPQHF. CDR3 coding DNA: TGTGCCAGCAGCTCACTGCCAGGGTCGGGTCAGCCCCAGCATTTT.

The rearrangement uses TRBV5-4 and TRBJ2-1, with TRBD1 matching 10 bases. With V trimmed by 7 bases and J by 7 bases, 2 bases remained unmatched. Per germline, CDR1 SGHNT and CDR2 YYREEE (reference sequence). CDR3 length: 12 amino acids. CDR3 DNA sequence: TGTGCCAGCGGGACAGGGGTAAATGAGCAGTTCTTC. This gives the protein CASGTGVNEQFF.

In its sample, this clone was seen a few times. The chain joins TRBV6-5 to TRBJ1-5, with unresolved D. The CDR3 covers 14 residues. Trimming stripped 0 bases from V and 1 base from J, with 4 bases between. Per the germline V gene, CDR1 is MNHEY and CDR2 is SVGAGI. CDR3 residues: CASSYSRSNQPQHF. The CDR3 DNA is TGTGCCAGCAGTTACTCGAGGAGCAATCAGCCCCAGCATTTT.

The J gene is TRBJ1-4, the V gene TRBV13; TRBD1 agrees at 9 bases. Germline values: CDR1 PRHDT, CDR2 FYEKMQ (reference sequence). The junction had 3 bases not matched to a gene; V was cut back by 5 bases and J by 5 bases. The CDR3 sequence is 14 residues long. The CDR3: CASSLTGGNEKLFF. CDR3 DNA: TGTGCCAGCAGCCTGACAGGGGGAAATGAAAAACTGTTTTTT.

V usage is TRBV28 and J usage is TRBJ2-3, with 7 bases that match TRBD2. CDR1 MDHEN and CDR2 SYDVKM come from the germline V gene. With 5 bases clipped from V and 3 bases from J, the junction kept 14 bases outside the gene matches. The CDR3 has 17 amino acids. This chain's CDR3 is CASSPLGGSGFTDTQYF. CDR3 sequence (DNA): TGTGCCAGCAGTCCCCTGGGCGGTAGCGGGTTTACAGATACGCAGTATTTT.

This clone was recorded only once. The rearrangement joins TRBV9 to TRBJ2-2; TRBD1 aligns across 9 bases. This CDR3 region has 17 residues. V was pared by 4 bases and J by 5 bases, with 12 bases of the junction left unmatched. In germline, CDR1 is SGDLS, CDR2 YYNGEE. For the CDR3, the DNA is TGTGCCAGCAGCTACACAGTACAGGGGGCTCGGACCGGGGAGCTGTTTTTT. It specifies CASSYTVQGARTGELFF.

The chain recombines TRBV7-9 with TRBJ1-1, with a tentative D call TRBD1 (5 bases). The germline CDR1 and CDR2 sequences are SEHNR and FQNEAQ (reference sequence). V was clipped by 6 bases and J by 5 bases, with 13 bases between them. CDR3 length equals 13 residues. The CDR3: CASRVGGSTEAFF. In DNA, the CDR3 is TGTGCCAGCAGGGTGGGGGGTTCGACTGAAGCTTTCTTT.

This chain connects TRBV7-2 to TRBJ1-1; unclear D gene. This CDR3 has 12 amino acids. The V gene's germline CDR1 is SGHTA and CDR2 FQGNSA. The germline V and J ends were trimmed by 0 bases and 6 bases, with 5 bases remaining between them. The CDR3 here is CASSLARAEAFF. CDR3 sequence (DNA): TGTGCCAGCAGCTTAGCACGGGCTGAAGCTTTCTTT. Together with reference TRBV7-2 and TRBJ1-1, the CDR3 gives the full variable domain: GAGVSQSPSNKVTEKGKDVELRCDPISGHTALYWYRQSLGQGLEFLIYFQGNSAPDKSGLPSDRFSAERTGGSVSTLTIQRTQQEDSAVYLCASSLARAEAFFGQGTRLTVV.

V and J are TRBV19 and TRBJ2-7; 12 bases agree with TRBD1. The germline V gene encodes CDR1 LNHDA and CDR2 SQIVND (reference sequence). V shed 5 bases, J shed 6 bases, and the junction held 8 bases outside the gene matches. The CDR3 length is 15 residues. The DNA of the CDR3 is TGTGCCAGTAGTGTACCGGGACAGGGGGCTTTCGAGCAGTACTTC. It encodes CASSVPGQGAFEQYF.

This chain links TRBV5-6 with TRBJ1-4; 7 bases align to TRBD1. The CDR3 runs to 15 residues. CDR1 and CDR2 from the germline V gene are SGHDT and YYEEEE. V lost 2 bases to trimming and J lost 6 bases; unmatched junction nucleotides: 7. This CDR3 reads CASSLKGGADEKLFF. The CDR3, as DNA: TGTGCCAGCAGCTTAAAAGGGGGCGCCGATGAAAAACTGTTTTTT.

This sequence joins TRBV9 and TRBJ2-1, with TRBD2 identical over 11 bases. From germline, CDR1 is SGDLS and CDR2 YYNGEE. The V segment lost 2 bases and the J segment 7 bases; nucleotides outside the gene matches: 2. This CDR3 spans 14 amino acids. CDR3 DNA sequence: TGTGCCAGCAGCGTTAGCGGGGGGGGAAATGAGCAGTTCTTC. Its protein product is CASSVSGGGNEQFF.

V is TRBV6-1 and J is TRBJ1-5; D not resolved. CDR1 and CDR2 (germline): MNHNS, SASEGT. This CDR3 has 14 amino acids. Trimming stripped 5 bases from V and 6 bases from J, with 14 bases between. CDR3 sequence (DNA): TGTGCCAGCAGTCCTGGCCGACTCCCTCAGCCCCAGCATTTT. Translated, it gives CASSPGRLPQPQHF.

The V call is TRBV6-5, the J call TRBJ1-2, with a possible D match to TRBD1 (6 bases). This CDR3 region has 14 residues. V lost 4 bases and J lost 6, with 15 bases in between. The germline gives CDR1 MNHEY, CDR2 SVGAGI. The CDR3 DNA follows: TGTGCCAGCAGTTTTACAGGGAGGGCTGATGGCTACACCTTC. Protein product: CASSFTGRADGYTF.

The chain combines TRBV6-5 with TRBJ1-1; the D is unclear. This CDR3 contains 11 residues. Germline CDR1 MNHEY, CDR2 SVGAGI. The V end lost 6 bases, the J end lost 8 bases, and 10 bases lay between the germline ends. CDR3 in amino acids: CASRHGGEAFF. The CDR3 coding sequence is TGTGCCAGCAGGCACGGAGGAGAAGCTTTCTTT.

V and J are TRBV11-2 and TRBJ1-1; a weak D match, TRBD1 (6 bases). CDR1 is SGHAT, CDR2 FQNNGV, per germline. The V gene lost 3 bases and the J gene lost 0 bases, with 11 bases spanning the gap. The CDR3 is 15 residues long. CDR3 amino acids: CASSLDSYLNTEAFF. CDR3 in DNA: TGTGCCAGCAGCTTGGACAGTTATTTGAACACTGAAGCTTTCTTT.

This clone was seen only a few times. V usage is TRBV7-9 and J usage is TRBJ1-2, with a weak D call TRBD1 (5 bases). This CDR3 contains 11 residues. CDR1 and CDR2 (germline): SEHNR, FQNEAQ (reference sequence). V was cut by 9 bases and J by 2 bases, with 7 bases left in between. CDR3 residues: CASDSNYGYTF. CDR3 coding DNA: TGTGCCAGTGACAGCAACTATGGCTACACCTTC. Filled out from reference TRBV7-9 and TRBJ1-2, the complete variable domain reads DTGVSQNPRHKITKRGQNVTFRCDPISEHNRLYWYRQTLGQGPEFLTYFQNEAQLEKSRLLSDRFSAERPKGSFSTLEIQRTEQGDSAMYLCASDSNYGYTFGSGTRLTVV.

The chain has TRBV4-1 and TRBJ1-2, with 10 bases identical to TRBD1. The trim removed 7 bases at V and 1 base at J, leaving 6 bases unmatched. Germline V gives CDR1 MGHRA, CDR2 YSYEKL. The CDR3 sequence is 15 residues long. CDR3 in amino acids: CASKGTGALNYGYTF. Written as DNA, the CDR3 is TGCGCCAGCAAAGGGACAGGGGCGCTTAACTATGGCTACACCTTC.

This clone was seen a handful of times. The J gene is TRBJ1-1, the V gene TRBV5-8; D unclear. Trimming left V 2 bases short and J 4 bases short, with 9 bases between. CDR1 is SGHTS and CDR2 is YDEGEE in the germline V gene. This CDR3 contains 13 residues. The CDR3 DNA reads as TGTGCCAGCAGCTTAATACCGGGCACTGAAGCTTTCTTT. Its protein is CASSLIPGTEAFF.

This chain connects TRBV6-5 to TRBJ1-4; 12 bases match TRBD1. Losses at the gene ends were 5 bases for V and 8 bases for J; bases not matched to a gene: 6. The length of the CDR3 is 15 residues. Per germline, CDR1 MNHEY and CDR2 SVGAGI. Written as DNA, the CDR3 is TGTGCCAGCAGTCGGGGACAGGGGGCAGGGGAAAAACTGTTTTTT. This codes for CASSRGQGAGEKLFF.

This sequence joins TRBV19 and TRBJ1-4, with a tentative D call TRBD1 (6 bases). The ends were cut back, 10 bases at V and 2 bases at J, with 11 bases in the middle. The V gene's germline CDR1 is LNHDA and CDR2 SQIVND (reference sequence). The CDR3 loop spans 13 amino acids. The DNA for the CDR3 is TGTGCCACCAGGACAGTGACTAATGAAAAACTGTTTTTT. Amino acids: CATRTVTNEKLFF.

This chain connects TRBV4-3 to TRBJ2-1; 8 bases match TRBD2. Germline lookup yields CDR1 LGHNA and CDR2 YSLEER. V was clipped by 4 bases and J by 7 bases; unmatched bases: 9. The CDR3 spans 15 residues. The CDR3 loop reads CASSPAPLAVNEQFF. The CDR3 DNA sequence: TGCGCCAGCAGCCCCGCCCCACTAGCGGTTAATGAGCAGTTCTTC.

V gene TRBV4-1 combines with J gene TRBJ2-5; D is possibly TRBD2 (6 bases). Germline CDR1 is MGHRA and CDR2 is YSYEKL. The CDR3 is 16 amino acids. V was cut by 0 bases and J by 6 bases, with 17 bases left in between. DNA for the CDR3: TGCGCCAGCAGCCAAGATGATTACGGGGGTTCTAAGACCCAGTACTTC. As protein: CASSQDDYGGSKTQYF.

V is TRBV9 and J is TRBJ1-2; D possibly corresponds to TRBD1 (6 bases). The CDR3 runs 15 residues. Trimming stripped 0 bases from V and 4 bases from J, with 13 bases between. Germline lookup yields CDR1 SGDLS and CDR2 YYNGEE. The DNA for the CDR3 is TGTGCCAGCAGCGTAGAGGTCAGGGGATCCTATGGCTACACCTTC. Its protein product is CASSVEVRGSYGYTF. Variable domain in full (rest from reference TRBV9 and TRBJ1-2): DSGVTQTPKHLITATGQRVTLRCSPRSGDLSVYWYQQSLDQGLQFLIQYYNGEERAKGNILERFSAQQFPDLHSELNLSSLELGDSALYFCASSVEVRGSYGYTFGSGTRLTVV.

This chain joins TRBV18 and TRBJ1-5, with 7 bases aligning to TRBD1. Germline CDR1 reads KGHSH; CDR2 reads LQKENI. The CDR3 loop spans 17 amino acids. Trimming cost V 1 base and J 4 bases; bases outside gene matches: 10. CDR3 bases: TGTGCCAGCTCACCACGGAGCTTACAGGGGCAAAATCAGCCCCAGCATTTT. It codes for CASSPRSLQGQNQPQHF.

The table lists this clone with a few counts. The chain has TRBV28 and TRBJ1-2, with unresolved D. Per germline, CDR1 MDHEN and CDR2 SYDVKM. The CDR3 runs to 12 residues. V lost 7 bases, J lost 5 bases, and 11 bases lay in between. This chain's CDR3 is CASTKRDYGYTF. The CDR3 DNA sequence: TGTGCCAGCACCAAGCGAGATTATGGCTACACCTTC.

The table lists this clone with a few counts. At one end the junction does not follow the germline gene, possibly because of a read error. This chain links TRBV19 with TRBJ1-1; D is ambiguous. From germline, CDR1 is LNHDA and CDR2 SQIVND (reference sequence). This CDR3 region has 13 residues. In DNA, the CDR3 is TGTGCCAGTAGTATAGGCGGCCAACTAAACGTGCTCTTT. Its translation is CASSIGGQLNVLF. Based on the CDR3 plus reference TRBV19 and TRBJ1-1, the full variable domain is DGGITQSPKYLFRKEGQNVTLSCEQNLNHDAMYWYRQDPGQGLRLIYYSQIVNDFQKGDIAEGYSVSREKKESFPLTVTSAQKNPTAFYLCASSIGGQLNVLFGQGTRLTVV.